This T cell receptor beta chain was observed in a study of siplizumab effects on memory and regulatory T cells. Study findings and constraints: An assignable phenotype, naive or memory, was missing from roughly 77-94% of proliferating CD4+ or CD8+ clones.

V lost 3 bases to trimming and J lost 5 bases; unmatched junction nucleotides: 5. CDR1 is LNHDA, CDR2 SQIVND, per germline (reference sequence). CDR3 length: 15 amino acids. As concerns this clone: The antigen remains unidentified.

Using immunoSEQ multiplex PCR, the repertoire was profiled, and TCRdb retains in-frame clones only, with some absent. The profile shows about 100,000 clones, about 95% of them singletons. The specimen sequenced was non-Treg CD4+ T cells sorted from blood. This sequence originates from a human donor in good health. The rearrangement links TRBV19 to TRBJ2-3, with TRBD2 matching 10 bases. The chain's CDR3 is CASSIVSGRIDTQYF. The CDR3 DNA sequence: TGTGCCAGTAGTATCGTTAGCGGGAGGATAGATACGCAGTATTTT.